This TCR beta chain was captured in a study of shared T cell receptors in the human thymus. Measured with immunoSEQ multiplex PCR; TCRdb has only the in-frame clones, and not every one. This sample yields about 380,000 clones, of which around 93% are seen a single time; about 0.02% belongs to the top ten. This CDR3 contains 15 residues. Germline loops: CDR1 MNHEY, CDR2 SMNVEV (reference sequence). With 5 bases clipped from V and 7 bases from J, the junction kept 5 bases outside the gene matches. This TCR came from a human donor. The chain recombines TRBV27 with TRBJ2-1; 13 bases map to TRBD2. Input material: thymocytes. In nucleotides, the CDR3 is TGTGCCAGCAGTGGGGGACTAGCGGGGCCTAATGAGCAGTTCTTC. Its translation is CASSGGLAGPNEQFF.